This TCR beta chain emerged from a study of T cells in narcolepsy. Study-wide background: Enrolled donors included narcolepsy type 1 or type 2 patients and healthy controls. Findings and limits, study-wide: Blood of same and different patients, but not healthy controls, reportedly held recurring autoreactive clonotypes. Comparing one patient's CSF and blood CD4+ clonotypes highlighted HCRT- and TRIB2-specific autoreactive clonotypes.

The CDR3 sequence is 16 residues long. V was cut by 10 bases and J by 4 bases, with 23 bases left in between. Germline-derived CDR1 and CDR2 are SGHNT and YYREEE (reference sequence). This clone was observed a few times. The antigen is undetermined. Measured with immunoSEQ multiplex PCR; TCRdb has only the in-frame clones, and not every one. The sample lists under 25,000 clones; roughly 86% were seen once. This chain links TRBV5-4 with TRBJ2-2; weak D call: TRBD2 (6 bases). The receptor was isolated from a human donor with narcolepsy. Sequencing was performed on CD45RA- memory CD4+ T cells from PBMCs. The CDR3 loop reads CASSRGTTWGTGELFF. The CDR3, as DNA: TGTGCCTCAAGCCGCGGGACGACCTGGGGCACCGGGGAGCTGTTTTTT.